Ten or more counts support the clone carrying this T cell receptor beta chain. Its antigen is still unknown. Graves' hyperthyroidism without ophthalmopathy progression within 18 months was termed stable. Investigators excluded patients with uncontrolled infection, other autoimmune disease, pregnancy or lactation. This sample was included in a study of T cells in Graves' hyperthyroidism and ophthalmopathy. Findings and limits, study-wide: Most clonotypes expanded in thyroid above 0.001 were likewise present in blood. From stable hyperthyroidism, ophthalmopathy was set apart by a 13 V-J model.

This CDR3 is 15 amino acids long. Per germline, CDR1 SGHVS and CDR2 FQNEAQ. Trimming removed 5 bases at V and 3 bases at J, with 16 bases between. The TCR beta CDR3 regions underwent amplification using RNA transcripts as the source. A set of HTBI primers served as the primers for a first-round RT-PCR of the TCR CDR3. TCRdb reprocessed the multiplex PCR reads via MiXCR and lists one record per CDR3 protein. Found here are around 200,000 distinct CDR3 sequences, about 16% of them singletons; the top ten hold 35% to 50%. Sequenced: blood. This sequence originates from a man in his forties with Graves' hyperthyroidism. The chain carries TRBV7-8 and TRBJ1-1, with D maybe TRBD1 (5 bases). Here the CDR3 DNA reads TGTGCCAGCAGCCGTCAGCAAGACAGAGACACTGAAGCTTTCTTT. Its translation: CASSRQQDRDTEAFF.